This T cell receptor beta chain was obtained from a study of T cells in Graves' hyperthyroidism and ophthalmopathy. Newly diagnosed hyperthyroidism patients aged 18 to 65 years had disease lasting under 2 months. As for this clonotype: The germline gene is not matched at one end of the junction; a read error may be the cause.

The germline V gene encodes CDR1 SGHTA and CDR2 FQGNSA. The CDR3 has 14 residues. RNA transcripts gave rise to amplified TCR beta CDR3 regions. A set of HTBI primers served as the primers for a first-round RT-PCR of the TCR CDR3. TCRdb reprocessed the multiplex PCR reads via MiXCR and lists one record per CDR3 protein. The sample includes 600,000 to 800,000 distinct CDR3 sequences, around 40% of them seen just once. The sequenced material came from blood. The source is a woman between 40 and 50 years old with Graves' hyperthyroidism. This sequence joins TRBV7-2 and TRBJ1-4; tentative D call: TRBD1 (5 bases). The CDR3 here is CASSYRGPMKNCLF. In DNA form, the CDR3 reads TGTGCCAGCAGCTACCGGGGACCCATGAAAAACTGTTTGTTT.